This record covers a single T cell receptor (beta chain). Its antigen is unidentified. The CDR3 loop spans 17 amino acids. Germline V gene data show CDR1 as MNHEY and CDR2 as SVGAGI. Trimming removed 7 bases from V and 1 base from J; junction bases left unmatched: 11. This record comes from a study of T cell repertoires in cytomegalovirus infection. Study outcomes and limitations: Ex vivo responses were dominated by HLA-C-restricted CMV-specific TCR beta clonotypes. Of the TCR beta families, the public ones yielded a cumulative frequency that identified carriers of CMV plus the relevant HLA.

TCRdb re-derived calls from the reads in MiXCR, one entry per CDR3 protein. The sample holds some 500,000 distinct CDR3 sequences, around 40% seen once. The specimen was cultured PBMCs, collected from culture after CMV antigen stimulation. This TCR came from a human donor in good health (CMV status not recorded). Some clones in this sample may be carry-over from other donors' samples. The chain links TRBV6-5 to TRBJ2-2; 8 bases align to TRBD2. The CDR3 DNA follows: TGTGCCAGCACCCGGAGGGGCGGGAGGCGGAACACCGGGGAGCTGTTTTTT. It yields the protein CASTRRGGRRNTGELFF.